This is a list of T cell receptor beta chains from one sample in a study of human T cells and chemical hapten exposure. Each CDR3 protein gets one entry after TCRdb re-called the RACE reads with MiXCR. The table shows 330,000 or so distinct CDR3 sequences, with around 6% occurring only once. The sample here was whole blood, taken in connection with sensitization to the hapten diphenylcyclopropenone (DPC). Source of these receptors: a woman younger than 30 with alopecia areata. Some clones in this sample may be carry-over from other donors' samples. Each CDR3 is given without its conserved first and last residue. A clone size is listed for some rows: how often the clone was seen (once, few, many), or a class if it is expanded.

V	J	size	CDR3
TRBV6-6	TRBJ1-4	many	ASSYPTGGGEGKLF
TRBV3-1	TRBJ1-1	few	ASSPQGNLNTEAF
TRBV27	TRBJ1-5	few	ASQGTWGQPQH
TRBV28	TRBJ2-7	few	ASSLGTGPSYEQY
TRBV6-6	TRBJ1-2	many	ASREDRNYGYT
TRBV7-9	TRBJ2-5	few	ASSRRGEETQY
TRBV21-1	TRBJ2-2	few	ASSRTGFIITGELF
TRBV25-1	TRBJ1-3	many	ASTLLNTIY
TRBV3-1	TRBJ1-2	-	ASSHGEDYGYT
TRBV29-1	TRBJ2-6	few	SVFSGANVLT